The T cell receptor beta chain described here comes from a study of blood T cell repertoires in COVID-19. Trimming left V 6 bases short and J 8 bases short, with 12 bases between. CDR1 LGHDT and CDR2 YNNKEL come from the germline V gene (reference sequence). The CDR3 extends over 12 amino acids. TCRdb keeps only in-frame clones here, not all; method: immunoSEQ multiplex PCR. The data contain 200,000 to 250,000 clones, 82% of them singletons. The chain has TRBV3-1 (or the pseudogene TRBV3-2) and TRBJ2-3; TRBD2 is a possible D gene (5 bases). The source material was peripheral blood. The sequence was collected from a woman of 80 years or more with COVID-19, enrolled during active disease. DNA for the CDR3: TGTGCCAGCAGTCCGGGCCGGGGTACGCAGTATTTT. This translates into CASSPGRGTQYF.